Listed below are T cell receptor beta chains from one sample, sequenced in a study of regulatory T cells in long-lasting Graves disease. MiXCR, run by TCRdb on the multiplex PCR reads, gives a single entry per CDR3 protein. The sample has around 330,000 distinct CDR3 sequences, 18% seen once. The material sequenced was peripheral blood mononuclear cells (PBMCs), taken at new diagnosis, from a patient treated with antithyroid drugs. The receptors derive from a female donor with Graves disease. The CDR3 runs from the conserved cysteine through the conserved F or W. D genes are given only for firm matches. For some rows the clone size is stated as once, few or many, or as a class when expanded; others skip it.

>TRBJ2-1|TRBV10-3|many|.
TGTGCCATCAGTGAGTCGATGGGGGAGCAGTTCTTC
CAISESMGEQFF
>TRBJ1-1|TRBV9|few|.
TGTGCCAGCAGCCCCCTCGGGGACACTGAAGCTTTCTTT
CASSPLGDTEAFF
>TRBJ2-2|TRBV2|many|.
TGTGCCAGCAGTGAGACAGGCTATTCCGGGGAGCTGTTTTTT
CASSETGYSGELFF
>TRBJ2-1|TRBV29-1|.|.
TGCAGCGTTGTTAGGGGTCAGGGGTCGGATGAGCAGTTCTTC
CSVVRGQGSDEQFF
>TRBJ2-1|TRBV5-1|many|TRBD2
TGCGCCAGCAGCTTGGAGGGTAGCGGGAGGCCCTACAATGAGCAGTTCTTC
CASSLEGSGRPYNEQFF
>TRBJ2-1|TRBV20-1|.|TRBD2
TGCAGTGCTACCTCCCCCCTAGCGGGAGAGAATGAGCAGTTCTTC
CSATSPLAGENEQFF
>TRBJ2-7|TRBV3-1|many|.
TGTGTCACCTCGGACCTGGGGGTCCACGAGCAGTACTTC
CVTSDLGVHEQYF
>TRBJ2-3|TRBV6-5|many|TRBD2
TGTGCCAGCAGTTACGGGGGAGGGGACACAGATACGCAGTATTTT
CASSYGGGDTDTQYF
>TRBJ2-7|TRBV27|many|.
TGTGCCAGCAGTTTAGTGGGCAGTACAACTTACGAGCAGTACTTC
CASSLVGSTTYEQYF
>TRBJ2-1|TRBV7-9|many|TRBD1
TGTGCCAGCAGCTTAGGACAGGGGCATTACAATGAGCAGTTCTTC
CASSLGQGHYNEQFF
>TRBJ2-2|TRBV19|many|TRBD2
TGTGCCAGTAGTCATATTCTAGCGGGAGTAGGTACCGGGGAGCTGTTTTTT
CASSHILAGVGTGELFF
>TRBJ2-7|TRBV5-6|many|.
TGTGCCAGCAGCGTAACTAGTTTCGAGCAGTACTTC
CASSVTSFEQYF
>TRBJ1-3|TRBV12-3/TRBV12-4|.|TRBD1
TGTGCCAGCAGCTACGCAGGGGGGTCTGCTCACACCATATATTTT
CASSYAGGSAHTIYF
>TRBJ2-7|TRBV2|many|TRBD1
TGTGCCGGCAGTGATAGGGACAGGGTCGGCGAGCAGTACTTC
CAGSDRDRVGEQYF
>TRBJ2-3|TRBV24-1|few|TRBD1
TGTGCCACCCGACAGGGGTCGTCACCAGGTACGCAGTATTTT
CATRQGSSPGTQYF
>TRBJ2-1|TRBV4-1|few|TRBD2
TGCGCCAGCAGCCAGGAACTAGCGGGAGGGCCAGGTGAGCAGTTCTTC
CASSQELAGGPGEQFF
>TRBJ1-2|TRBV5-1|few|.
TGCGCCAGCAGCACTCCCGAGACAGGCCACTATGGCTACACCTTC
CASSTPETGHYGYTF
>TRBJ1-2|TRBV7-2|.|TRBD1
TGTGCCAGCAGCTCGGGACAGGAAGTTGGCTACACCTTC
CASSSGQEVGYTF
>TRBJ2-1|TRBV7-3|.|TRBD2
TGTGCCAGCAGCTCGACTAGCGGGATGCAGTTCTTC
CASSSTSGMQFF
>TRBJ2-1|TRBV4-1|many|TRBD2
TGCGCCAGCAGCCCGATACCGGGACTAGCGGTTAATGAGCAGTTCTTC
CASSPIPGLAVNEQFF
>TRBJ2-7|TRBV27|many|.
TGTGCCAGCAGCCCAGGACAGTGGACCTACGAGCAGTACTTC
CASSPGQWTYEQYF
>TRBJ1-1|TRBV28|.|.
TGTGCCAGCAGTTTTGGCTGGGGGTTGTTCACTGAAGCTTTCTTT
CASSFGWGLFTEAFF
>TRBJ1-5|TRBV15|many|.
TGTGCCACCAGCAGAGATTCAGATCAGCCCCAGCATTTT
CATSRDSDQPQHF
>TRBJ1-1|TRBV18|.|.
TGTGCCAGCTCACCCAGAGAGAGGGTCGGGTCTGAAGCTTTCTTT
CASSPRERVGSEAFF
>TRBJ1-5|TRBV6-1|many|.
TGTGCCAGCAGTGATAAGTTACCTTGGGGTTATAGCAATCAGCCCCAGCATTTT
CASSDKLPWGYSNQPQHF
>TRBJ2-7|TRBV7-3|.|.
TGTGCCAGCAGCCCTGGGGCGGGCGAATGGTACGAGCAGTACTTC
CASSPGAGEWYEQYF
>TRBJ1-1|TRBV30|many|.
TGTGCCTGGAGTGCCCTACCCGGCCCTGCGCCGCAAGCTTTCTTT
CAWSALPGPAPQAFF
>TRBJ2-1|TRBV4-2|.|TRBD2
TGTGCCAGCAGGCCCACCCAAGCGGGAGGTACAGACAATGAGCAGTTCTTC
CASRPTQAGGTDNEQFF
>TRBJ1-4|TRBV6-5|many|TRBD1
TGTGCCAGCAGTTCCTTCGGACAGGGCCCGTTTGAAAAACTGTTTTTT
CASSSFGQGPFEKLFF
>TRBJ2-7|TRBV9|.|.
TGTGCCAGCGGCGTAGGCGGCAGGGAGGACTACGAGCAGTACTTC
CASGVGGREDYEQYF
>TRBJ2-7|TRBV29-1|many|.
TGCAGCGTTGGGGGGTGGGCCTCCTACGAGCAGTACTTC
CSVGGWASYEQYF
>TRBJ2-3|TRBV29-1|many|.
TGCAGCGTTAAGGATAGGGGCCGCACAGATACGCAGTATTTT
CSVKDRGRTDTQYF
>TRBJ2-7|TRBV19|few|TRBD2
TGTGCCAGTAGTATTTCGGGCCTAGCGGGTTCCTCCTACGAGCAGTACTTC
CASSISGLAGSSYEQYF
>TRBJ2-7|TRBV6-5|many|TRBD1
TGTGCCAGCAGTTACTTGGGACAGGGAAACTCCTACGAGCAGTACTTC
CASSYLGQGNSYEQYF
>TRBJ1-2|TRBV5-4|many|.
TGTGCCAGCAGCTCACCAGGGAGCTATGGCTACACCTTC
CASSSPGSYGYTF
>TRBJ2-1|TRBV13|few|.
TGTGCCAGCGATCCAGGGTCAGATAGCAGTGAGCAGTTCTTC
CASDPGSDSSEQFF
>TRBJ2-7|TRBV6-5|once|.
TGTGCCAGCAGTTACTCGGGGGGCCCCTACGAGCAGTACTTC
CASSYSGGPYEQYF
>TRBJ2-7|TRBV12-5|.|.
TGTGCTAGTGGTTTGGCCGGGACTGGCGGCGAGCAGTACTTC
CASGLAGTGGEQYF
>TRBJ2-4|TRBV7-9|.|TRBD1
TGTGCCAGCAGCTTTTTTTCTACAGGGGTGAAAAACATTCAGTACTTC
CASSFFSTGVKNIQYF
>TRBJ2-7|TRBV2|.|.
TGTGCCAGCAACCGACAGTCCCCCTACGAGCAGTACTTC
CASNRQSPYEQYF
>TRBJ1-1|TRBV7-2|many|.
TGTGCCAGCAGCTTAGTCCAGGGACGGTGGACTGAAGCTTTCTTT
CASSLVQGRWTEAFF
>TRBJ2-3|TRBV9|few|.
TGTGCCAGCAGCGTAGTAGGAGGGTGGGCAGATACGCAGTATTTT
CASSVVGGWADTQYF
>TRBJ1-2|TRBV7-2|.|TRBD1
TGTGCCAGCAGCGTGACAGGGACAGGGGGCGCTTATGGCGGCTACACCTTC
CASSVTGTGGAYGGYTF
>TRBJ2-1|TRBV19|.|TRBD1
TGTGCCAGTAGTAGACAGGGGGGGCTAGCGGTTCTCTACAATGAGCAGTTCTTC
CASSRQGGLAVLYNEQFF
>TRBJ1-3|TRBV9|many|.
TGTGCCAGCAGCGTAGGCCACGACAGCTCTGGAAACACCATATATTTT
CASSVGHDSSGNTIYF
>TRBJ2-1|TRBV19|.|.
TGTGCCAGTAATCTAGCTAATGAGCAGTTCTTC
CASNLANEQFF
>TRBJ2-7|TRBV4-1|few|.
TGCGCCAGCAGCCAAGATCTTAAAGTAGCAGCGGTAGAGCAGTACTTC
CASSQDLKVAAVEQYF
>TRBJ1-6|TRBV9|many|TRBD1
TGTGCCAGCAGCGTTGAACAGGGGGCCAATTCACCCCTCCACTTT
CASSVEQGANSPLHF
>TRBJ1-2|TRBV15|many|TRBD1
TGTGCCACCAGCATAAGGACAGGGGGCCTCGGCTACACCTTC
CATSIRTGGLGYTF
>TRBJ1-4|TRBV7-8|many|TRBD1
TGTGCCAGCAGTCTAGACAGGGGGTTGGTAAAACTGTTTTTT
CASSLDRGLVKLFF